Shown below are 32 T cell receptor beta chains from a single sample sequenced in a study of cytomegalovirus exposure and HLA in healthy donors (dated by TCRdb to 2015 to 2018). The method behind the library was the immunoSEQ multiplex PCR assay. For the multiplex PCR, a mixture combining 60 forward primers for TCR Vbeta segments and 13 reverse primers for TCR Jbeta segments was used. The clones in this table, taken by TCRdb from immuneACCESS, are in-frame only. Not every clone is retained; where verified, under half of the shortfall comes from an unresolved V gene, and the cause of the rest is unknown. The sample has 110,000 or so clones on record, 65% to 85% of them singletons. The top ten constitute 6.1% of the sample. Sequences were obtained from PBMCs. These receptors all come from a man aged 18 to 30 in good health and CMV-seronegative.

CDR3 protein: CASSLRRDYEQYF. The CDR3 DNA reads as TGTGCCAGCAGCTTAAGGCGGGACTACGAGCAGTACTTC. This rearrangement joins TRBV7-2 to TRBJ2-7, with a weak D call TRBD2 (6 bases). The CDR3 spans 13 residues. V shed 2 bases and J shed 3 bases, with 8 bases lying between them. CDR1 SGHTA and CDR2 FQGNSA come from the germline V gene.

V usage is TRBV6-5 and J usage is TRBJ2-7, with D possibly TRBD1 on 6 matching bases. CDR3 length: 13 amino acids. Germline V CDR1 and CDR2: MNHEY, SVGAGI. Trimming took 6 bases from V and 10 from J, leaving 19 bases between them. The CDR3 DNA reads as TGTGCCAGCAGCCGAGCCTCAGGACAGTCCCAGTACTTC. Encoded protein: CASSRASGQSQYF.

The chain has TRBV4-3 and TRBJ2-1; TRBD1 agrees at 8 bases. This CDR3 contains 16 residues. After removal of 4 bases from V and 5 bases from J, the junction contained 10 bases not matched to a gene. CDR1 and CDR2 from the germline V gene are LGHNA and YSLEER. CDR3 in DNA: TGCGCCAGCAGCCGCCTGACAGGGGCAAAAAACAATGAGCAGTTCTTC. This gives the protein CASSRLTGAKNNEQFF.

This chain joins TRBV19 and TRBJ1-3, with 8 bases lining up with TRBD1. Germline loops: CDR1 LNHDA, CDR2 SQIVND (reference sequence). The junction had 6 bases not matched to a gene; V was cut back by 7 bases and J by 4 bases. The CDR3 runs 14 residues. CDR3 sequence reads: CASTRQGSGNTIYF. CDR3 bases: TGTGCCAGTACCCGACAGGGGAGCGGAAACACCATATATTTT.

The chain carries TRBV29-1 and TRBJ1-3; 7 bases match TRBD1. CDR1 and CDR2 (germline): SQVTM, ANQGSEA. J lost 0 bases, V lost 6 bases, and 5 bases had no gene match. The CDR3 covers 14 residues. CDR3 residues: CSVDGTDSGNTIYF. The CDR3 DNA reads TGCAGCGTCGACGGGACAGACTCTGGAAACACCATATATTTT.

The rearrangement uses TRBV19 and TRBJ1-2; perhaps TRBD1 as D (5 bases). V was trimmed by 3 bases and J by 3 bases, leaving 20 bases between them. Germline V gene lookup returns CDR1 LNHDA and CDR2 SQIVND (reference sequence). This CDR3 is built from 17 residues. The CDR3: CASSILFPQGSHYGYTF. The DNA of the CDR3 is TGTGCCAGTAGTATCTTGTTTCCGCAGGGTAGTCACTATGGCTACACCTTC.

Comment on this clone: The sample contains more than one DNA sequence encoding this CDR3. The J gene is TRBJ2-7, the V gene TRBV6-5; D is possibly TRBD1 (5 bases). Germline-derived CDR1 and CDR2 are MNHEY and SVGAGI. V lost 6 bases and J lost 0, with 6 bases in between. The CDR3 extends over 12 amino acids. The DNA for the CDR3 is TGTGCCAGCAGGACAGACTCCTACGAGCAGTACTTC. This sequence encodes CASRTDSYEQYF.

The chain is built from TRBV13 and TRBJ2-5, with 7 nucleotides matching TRBD2. The V segment lost 5 bases and the J segment 1 base; nucleotides outside the gene matches: 7. This CDR3 has 15 amino acids. Germline V lookup: CDR1 PRHDT, CDR2 FYEKMQ (reference sequence). The CDR3 sequence: CASSTQTSAQETQYF. The CDR3 coding sequence is TGTGCCAGCAGCACCCAAACTAGCGCCCAAGAGACCCAGTACTTC.

This clone has a handful of counts. Here the CDR3 reads CASSEGTGSQPQHF. In DNA, the CDR3 is TGTGCCAGCAGTGAAGGAACAGGGTCTCAGCCCCAGCATTTT. V is TRBV6-1 and J is TRBJ1-5, with D tentatively TRBD1 (6 bases). V was shortened by 1 base and J by 6 bases, with 10 bases between the two germline ends. This CDR3 is 14 amino acids long. The germline gives CDR1 MNHNS, CDR2 SASEGT.

This chain links TRBV27 with TRBJ1-2; weak D call: TRBD1 (5 bases). V was shortened by 8 bases and J by 4 bases, with 14 bases between the two germline ends. This CDR3 is built from 13 residues. Germline values: CDR1 MNHEY, CDR2 SMNVEV (reference sequence). In DNA form, the CDR3 reads TGTGCCAGCTCTCAGGGTAAAGGCTATGGCTACACCTTC. Its translation: CASSQGKGYGYTF.

The chain is built from TRBV4-3 and TRBJ2-3; D is ambiguous. From germline, CDR1 is LGHNA and CDR2 YSLEER. The V and J ends lost 0 bases and 7 bases respectively, with 11 bases between them. The CDR3 has 14 residues. CDR3 protein: CASSQDSRANTQYF. The CDR3 nucleotides read TGCGCCAGCAGCCAAGATTCGCGAGCAAATACGCAGTATTTT.

The gene calls are TRBV7-5 and TRBJ2-7; the table's TRBD1 call for D was not verified on the DNA. TRBV7-5 is deemed a pseudogene. The CDR3 totals 15 residues. The CDR3: CVRSSQGARGAEQYF. The CDR3 DNA reads TGTGTCAGAAGCTCCCAGGGGGCACGGGGGGCCGAGCAGTACTTC.

In nucleotides, the CDR3 is TGTGCCAGCACCTTGGACAGGGTAAAGATCACCGGGGAGCTGTTTTTT. Amino acids: CASTLDRVKITGELFF. This chain joins TRBV27 and TRBJ2-2; the match to TRBD1 covers 8 bases. Germline-derived CDR1 and CDR2 are MNHEY and SMNVEV (reference sequence). The CDR3 sequence is 16 residues long. J was trimmed by 4 bases and V by 7 bases; bases with no gene match: 11.

The CDR3 reads CASSLSDPTDTQYF. The CDR3 bases are TGTGCCAGCAGCTTATCAGATCCTACAGATACGCAGTATTTT. V gene TRBV7-2 combines with J gene TRBJ2-3; D call uncertain. The CDR3 sequence is 14 residues long. V was trimmed by 2 bases and J by 3 bases, leaving 9 bases between them. The germline V gene encodes CDR1 SGHTA and CDR2 FQGNSA.

This chain connects TRBV5-4 to TRBJ2-5; TRBD2 aligns across 15 bases. The CDR3 length is 16 residues. Looked up from germline, CDR1 is SGHNT and CDR2 is YYREEE (reference sequence). After removal of 4 bases from V and 4 bases from J, the junction contained 5 bases not matched to a gene. CDR3 sequence reads: CASSPRTSGGGETQYF. The CDR3 DNA follows: TGTGCCAGCAGCCCCCGGACTAGCGGGGGGGGAGAGACCCAGTACTTC.

The chain combines TRBV14 with TRBJ1-3; D might be TRBD1 (5 bases). Germline V gene data show CDR1 as SGHDN and CDR2 as FVKESK. Deletions cut 1 base from V and 0 bases from J, with 13 bases between. The CDR3 has 17 amino acids. The CDR3 DNA reads as TGTGCCAGCAGCCAAGGACAGCTAGATTACTCTGGAAACACCATATATTTT. Its protein product is CASSQGQLDYSGNTIYF.

V usage is TRBV30 and J usage is TRBJ1-3; 9 positions match TRBD1. This CDR3 comprises 15 residues. The germline V gene encodes CDR1 GTSNPN and CDR2 SVGIG (reference sequence). V dropped 1 base and J dropped 9; count of bases not matched to a gene: 10. This CDR3 reads CAWSESGQGRGTIYF. The DNA for the CDR3 is TGTGCCTGGAGTGAATCGGGACAGGGACGGGGCACCATATATTTT.

The chain is built from TRBV28 and TRBJ1-2; tentatively, D is TRBD1 (5 bases). The CDR3 contains 15 residues. The germline V gene encodes CDR1 MDHEN and CDR2 SYDVKM. V gave up 6 bases and J gave up 2 bases, with 16 bases separating them. The CDR3 loop reads CASRDAGRRNYGYTF. The CDR3 DNA is TGTGCCAGCAGAGATGCGGGGCGGAGGAACTATGGCTACACCTTC.

This sequence joins TRBV7-2 and TRBJ1-2, with a tentative D call TRBD1 (6 bases). Trimming pared 5 bases from V and 4 bases from J, leaving 14 bases between. The germline CDR1 and CDR2 sequences are SGHTA and FQGNSA. This CDR3 is built from 14 residues. The CDR3 sequence: CASSPGVRSYGYTF. In DNA form, the CDR3 reads TGTGCCAGCAGCCCAGGGGTTCGCAGCTATGGCTACACCTTC.

This clone has more than one count but fewer than ten. This CDR3 is CASTQGMSTDTQYF. The CDR3 region has the DNA TGCGCCAGCACTCAGGGTATGTCGACAGATACGCAGTATTTT. The rearrangement links TRBV4-3 to TRBJ2-3; D may be TRBD1 (5 bases). Germline V gene sequence: CDR1 LGHNA, CDR2 YSLEER. The V end lost 7 bases, the J end lost 3 bases, and 14 bases lay between the germline ends. The CDR3 consists of 14 residues.

This clone was picked up a small number of times. V and J are TRBV7-2 and TRBJ1-2; possibly TRBD1 for D (6 bases). V was trimmed by 4 bases and J by 8 bases, leaving 14 bases between them. Germline CDR1 is SGHTA and CDR2 is FQGNSA. The CDR3 loop spans 13 amino acids. CDR3 nucleotide sequence: TGTGCCAGCAGCTACGGACAGCTTCGGGGCTACACCTTC. It translates to CASSYGQLRGYTF.

This rearrangement joins TRBV15 to TRBJ2-7; unclear D gene. Trimming removed 5 bases from V and 1 base from J, with 12 bases in between. Per germline, CDR1 LNHNV and CDR2 YYDKDF (reference sequence). CDR3 length equals 14 residues. In DNA form, the CDR3 reads TGTGCCACCAGCTTCGGGTCGCCTTCCTACGAGCAGTACTTC. Translating gives CATSFGSPSYEQYF.

This sequence joins TRBV7-6 and TRBJ1-1, with unresolved D. The germline gives CDR1 SGHVS, CDR2 FNYEAQ. Trimming took off 1 base at V and 4 bases at J, with 10 bases between the two ends. The CDR3 spans 14 residues. In DNA, the CDR3 is TGTGCCAGCAGCTTAGTTCGGGGTGCCACTGAAGCTTTCTTT. Translating gives CASSLVRGATEAFF.

This sequence joins TRBV7-9 and TRBJ2-3; 7 bases match TRBD2. The CDR3 is made up of 15 amino acids. V trimming: 4 bases; J trimming: 8 bases; junction bases outside the gene matches: 12. Germline assignment: CDR1 SEHNR and CDR2 FQNEAQ (reference sequence). For the CDR3, the DNA is TGTGCCAGCAGCTCACCAGGGCGGGAGTTGGTTACGCAGTATTTT. It specifies CASSSPGRELVTQYF.

This chain connects TRBV18 to TRBJ1-2; 7 bases align to TRBD1. Germline V gene sequence: CDR1 KGHSH, CDR2 LQKENI. The CDR3 covers 12 residues. V dropped 2 bases and J dropped 8; count of bases not matched to a gene: 2. CDR3 nucleotide sequence: TGTGCCAGCTCACCAACAGGGGAAGGCTACACCTTC. Its protein is CASSPTGEGYTF.

The count of this clone is one. V usage is TRBV21-1 and J usage is TRBJ1-1; the DNA was not compared with TRBD1, the D call given in the table. TRBV21-1 is annotated as a pseudogene. The CDR3 is 13 amino acids. The DNA for the CDR3 is TGTGCCAGCAGCAAGGGACAGCAGCTTGAAGCTTTCTTT. Its translation is CASSKGQQLEAFF.

This chain connects TRBV27 to TRBJ2-7; maybe TRBD1 (6 bases). CDR1 and CDR2 (germline): MNHEY, SMNVEV (reference sequence). The CDR3 contains 13 residues. The germline V and J ends were trimmed by 8 bases and 2 bases, with 13 bases remaining between them. CDR3 protein: CASSTGFPYEQYF. Written as DNA, the CDR3 is TGTGCCAGCTCCACAGGGTTTCCCTACGAGCAGTACTTC.

The sample holds one count of this clone. The rearrangement uses TRBV6-1 and TRBJ2-3; 8 nucleotides agree with TRBD1. Germline-derived CDR1 and CDR2 are MNHNS and SASEGT. CDR3 length: 14 amino acids. J was trimmed by 1 base and V by 10 bases; bases with no gene match: 7. This CDR3 is CATTGEEGTDTQYF. CDR3 DNA: TGTGCCACGACAGGGGAGGAGGGCACAGATACGCAGTATTTT.

The rearrangement joins TRBV6-1 to TRBJ2-1; 8 bases line up with TRBD2. CDR1 and CDR2 from the germline V gene are MNHNS and SASEGT. V gave up 6 bases and J gave up 6 bases; unmatched junction bases: 7. The CDR3 totals 14 residues. Here the CDR3 reads CASRSAGVLNEQFF. The CDR3 DNA follows: TGTGCCAGCAGATCAGCGGGAGTCCTCAATGAGCAGTTCTTC.

The V and J genes are TRBV11-2 and TRBJ2-5, with D possibly TRBD1 on 5 matching bases. Looked up from germline, CDR1 is SGHAT and CDR2 is FQNNGV. The V end lost 5 bases, the J end lost 5 bases, and 12 bases lay between the germline ends. The CDR3 length is 13 residues. This CDR3 reads CASSPLKGETQYF. CDR3 nucleotide sequence: TGTGCCAGCAGCCCACTCAAGGGGGAGACCCAGTACTTC.

For this clone: An end of the junction does not agree with germline; a read error may underlie this. The chain has TRBV6-5 and TRBJ2-3; TRBD2 might be the D (5 bases). The CDR3 has 14 residues. Germline V gene data show CDR1 as MNHEY and CDR2 as SVGAGI. CDR3 coding DNA: TGTGCCAGCAGTTACCGATCTAGCACGGATACGCAGTATTTT. Its translation: CASSYRSSTDTQYF.

The V call is TRBV23-1, the J call TRBJ2-5, with 8 bases fitting TRBD1. TRBV23-1 is marked as an open reading frame, function uncertain. This CDR3 contains 16 residues. The V segment lost 2 bases and the J segment 5 bases; nucleotides outside the gene matches: 10. CDR3 sequence: CASSQALVRGQETQYF. As DNA, the CDR3 is TGCGCCAGCAGTCAAGCACTTGTCAGGGGGCAGGAGACCCAGTACTTC.